These T cell receptor beta chains were read from a single sample in a study of T cells in Graves' hyperthyroidism and ophthalmopathy. TCRdb passed the multiplex PCR reads through MiXCR, listing each CDR3 protein once. The table lists 560,000 or so distinct CDR3 sequences, less than 20% of them singletons. Sequencing was carried out using blood. These receptors were obtained from a middle-aged man with Graves' ophthalmopathy. Each CDR3 is given with its conserved first and last residue. The order of the fields is clone size, D gene, J gene, V gene, CDR3 length, CDR3 DNA, CDR3 protein. D genes are given only for firm matches. Clone size appears in some rows only: once, few, many, or a class for an expanded clone.

-	TRBD1	TRBJ1-4	TRBV7-9	15	TGTGCCAGCAGCCGTGACAGGGAAGATGGCGAAAAACTGTTTTTT	CASSRDREDGEKLFF
many	-	TRBJ1-1	TRBV13	13	TGTGCCAGCAGCCTACAGGGATTGGCTGAAGCTTTCTTT	CASSLQGLAEAFF
many	-	TRBJ2-3	TRBV6-5	15	TGTGCCAGCAGTTACGCGGGGTCTAGCACAGATACGCAGTATTTT	CASSYAGSSTDTQYF
many	-	TRBJ2-7	TRBV7-2	11	TGTGCCAGCAGCTCCCGGGCTGAGCAGTACTTC	CASSSRAEQYF
few	TRBD2	TRBJ2-3	TRBV12-3/TRBV12-4	16	TGTGCCAGCAGTTTGGGTAGCGGGGGGGCCGCGGATACGCAGTATTTT	CASSLGSGGAADTQYF
-	-	TRBJ1-1	TRBV27	13	TGTGCCAGCAGTCGGAACGGGAACACTGAAGCTTTCTTT	CASSRNGNTEAFF
many	TRBD1	TRBJ2-1	TRBV3-1	17	TGTGCCAGCAGCCATTACAACAGGGACAGGGGGCATAATGAGCAGTTCTTC	CASSHYNRDRGHNEQFF
-	TRBD2	TRBJ2-2	TRBV4-3	17	TGCGCCAGCAGCCAAGGCCGGACTAGCGGCATCACCGGGGAGCTGTTTTTT	CASSQGRTSGITGELFF
many	-	TRBJ2-7	TRBV3-1	11	TGTGCCAGCAGCCAAGAAACCGAGCAGTACTTC	CASSQETEQYF
-	-	TRBJ1-1	TRBV7-8	14	TGTGCCAGCAGCTTATATCTGACGAACACTGAAGCTTTCTTT	CASSLYLTNTEAFF
-	TRBD1	TRBJ2-2	TRBV10-3	16	TGTGCCATCAATCCGACAGGGGGCGCAAACACCGGGGAGCTGTTTTTT	CAINPTGGANTGELFF
-	TRBD1	TRBJ1-1	TRBV20-1	14	TGCAGTGCTAGAGGGGACAGGGGCGGTATTGAAGCTTTCTTT	CSARGDRGGIEAFF
-	-	TRBJ1-6	TRBV10-3	15	TGTGCCATCAGTCCCGGGGGGGAGCATAATTCACCCCTCCACTTT	CAISPGGEHNSPLHF
once	TRBD2	TRBJ2-2	TRBV5-1	14	TGCGCCAGCAGCTGTCTAGCGGGAGGCGGGGAGCTGTTTTTT	CASSCLAGGGELFF
few	TRBD1	TRBJ2-7	TRBV10-3	13	TGTGCCATCAGAGGGGGACAGGGAAACGAGCAGTACTTC	CAIRGGQGNEQYF
many	TRBD2	TRBJ2-4	TRBV6-2/TRBV6-3	17	TGTGCCAGCTCCCGCGTTCGATTGCGGGAGGGCCAAAACATTCAGTACTTC	CASSRVRLREGQNIQYF
few	-	TRBJ2-5	TRBV7-3	13	TGTGCCAGCAGCGTCGAGGGGGGAGAGACCCAGTACTTC	CASSVEGGETQYF
-	TRBD1	TRBJ1-2	TRBV12-5	15	TGTGCTAGTGGATCCGACAGGGGGCTTGTCTATGGCTACACCTTC	CASGSDRGLVYGYTF
many	TRBD2	TRBJ2-7	TRBV10-3	17	TGTGCCATCAGCCCGGGACTAGCGGGGCCGAGCTCCTACGAGCAGTACTTC	CAISPGLAGPSSYEQYF
-	TRBD2	TRBJ2-1	TRBV19	15	TGTGCCAGTAGTATAGGGGCTAGCGGAAACAATGAGCAGTTCTTC	CASSIGASGNNEQFF
few	TRBD2	TRBJ2-5	TRBV3-1	15	TGTGCCAGCAGCCCGGCGGCGGGGGGGTGGGAGACCCAGTACTTC	CASSPAAGGWETQYF
many	TRBD1	TRBJ2-5	TRBV28	15	TGTGCCAGCAGTTTAAGACAGGGGGTTGGAGAGACCCAGTACTTC	CASSLRQGVGETQYF
few	-	TRBJ2-3	TRBV3-1	14	TGTGCCAGCAGCCAAGCAGTATGGTCAGATACGCAGTATTTT	CASSQAVWSDTQYF
many	-	TRBJ1-3	TRBV11-2	14	TGTGCCAGCAGCCGATCAGGGTACCGAAACACCATATATTTT	CASSRSGYRNTIYF
-	TRBD2	TRBJ2-5	TRBV10-3	14	TGTGCCATCAACCGGGAGGGGCCGCGGGAGACCCAGTACTTC	CAINREGPRETQYF
few	-	TRBJ2-7	TRBV30	16	TGTGCCTGGAGTACCTCTAAGAGGGGGGGCTTCTACGAGCAGTACTTC	CAWSTSKRGGFYEQYF
many	TRBD2	TRBJ2-5	TRBV28	20	TGTGCCAGCAGTACCTCCCGGACTAGCGGGAGGGCCGGTGTAAGAGAGACCCAGTACTTC	CASSTSRTSGRAGVRETQYF
many	-	TRBJ2-7	TRBV6-2/TRBV6-3	15	TGTGCCAGCAGTTACCCGGAACGACTCGGGGGCGAGCAGTACTTC	CASSYPERLGGEQYF
many	TRBD2	TRBJ2-1	TRBV20-1	15	TGCAGTGCGCGAACGACTAGCGGAGTATACAATGAGCAGTTCTTC	CSARTTSGVYNEQFF
-	-	TRBJ1-1	TRBV30	14	TGTGCCTGGAGTATGGGCCTAACCTACACTGAAGCTTTCTTT	CAWSMGLTYTEAFF
-	TRBD1	TRBJ1-4	TRBV30	18	TGTGCCTGGAGACCCCCGGGACAGGGGGCTGGGCCGAAGGAAAAACTGTTTTTT	CAWRPPGQGAGPKEKLFF
many	-	TRBJ2-3	TRBV5-1	15	TGCGCCAGCAGCTTAGGTGACTTTAGCACAGATACGCAGTATTTT	CASSLGDFSTDTQYF
many	-	TRBJ2-7	TRBV6-1	15	TGTGCCAGCAGTGAAGGATGGGCCCCCAGGGACGAGCAGTACTTC	CASSEGWAPRDEQYF
few	TRBD2	TRBJ2-7	TRBV4-1	14	TGCGCCAGCAGCTCAGGGCGGGAGGGATACGAGCAGTACTTC	CASSSGREGYEQYF
many	TRBD1	TRBJ2-1	TRBV18	13	TGTGCCAGCTCACCGACAGGGTACAATGAGCAGTTCTTC	CASSPTGYNEQFF
once	-	TRBJ2-3	TRBV24-1	18	TGTGCCACCAGTGATGCATATCCGTCGGGGGGCTTAGCGGATACGCAGTATTTT	CATSDAYPSGGLADTQYF
-	-	TRBJ1-1	TRBV28	14	TGTGCCAGCACCTTTGGGACGGGGAACACTGAAGCTTTCTTT	CASTFGTGNTEAFF
few	-	TRBJ2-7	TRBV5-1	14	TGCGCCAGCAGCTTGGCTGGGACCCCGCTTGAGCAGTACTTC	CASSLAGTPLEQYF
few	-	TRBJ2-4	TRBV28	13	TGTGCCAGCATCTCGGGGGACAAAAACATTCAGTACTTC	CASISGDKNIQYF